The 12 T cell receptor beta chains in this list originate from one sample, sequenced in a study of blood T cells in healthy people across ages. Combining a sample-barcoded 5' primer with a J-beta primer mix, a second PCR ran for roughly 7 to 12 cycles. TCRdb itself ran the 5' RACE reads through MiXCR, one entry per CDR3 protein. The sample contains roughly 730,000 distinct CDR3 sequences, roughly three fifths of which appear only once. The source material was blood. These receptors were collected from a man aged 40-50 years in good health.

This chain links TRBV7-9 with TRBJ2-7; D remains unclear. V lost 5 bases and J 3 bases, leaving 17 bases between the germline ends. Germline values: CDR1 SEHNR, CDR2 FQNEAQ (reference sequence). The length of the CDR3 is 15 residues. The CDR3 spells CASSRGAPTSYEQYF. CDR3 DNA: TGTGCCAGCAGCCGCGGAGCACCGACGAGCTACGAGCAGTACTTC.

This chain uses TRBV7-2 with TRBJ1-2; no firm D call. Germline loops: CDR1 SGHTA, CDR2 FQGNSA. The V end lost 2 bases, the J end lost 0 bases, and 10 bases lay between the germline ends. There are 15 residues in the CDR3. The CDR3 loop is CASSLSGKANYGYTF. CDR3 DNA sequence: TGTGCCAGCAGCTTATCGGGTAAAGCTAACTATGGCTACACCTTC.

This chain uses TRBV12-3 or TRBV12-4 with TRBJ2-3; no definite D call. Deletions cut 5 bases from V and 6 bases from J, with 9 bases between. This CDR3 region has 12 residues. The CDR3 DNA is TGTGCCAGCAGTCCCTCCCAGGATACGCAGTATTTT. Translated: CASSPSQDTQYF.

In this sample, this clonotype turned up a few times. The chain has TRBV6-6 and TRBJ2-3; 7 bases fit TRBD2. This CDR3 contains 16 residues. With 2 bases clipped from V and 1 base from J, the junction kept 6 bases outside the gene matches. Per germline, CDR1 MNHNY and CDR2 SVGAGI (reference sequence). The CDR3 bases are TGTGCCAGCAGTTACGGGACTACCCTCGGCACAGATACGCAGTATTTT. This gives the protein CASSYGTTLGTDTQYF.

In regard to this clonotype: The limits of the CDR3 on the DNA are not certain, so only TCRdb's listed CDR3 is given. The rearrangement links TRBV27 to TRBJ1-2; the D call TRBD1 from the table was never checked on the DNA. The germline V gene encodes CDR1 MNHEY and CDR2 SMNVEV (reference sequence). The CDR3 sequence runs 14 residues, both termini included. The CDR3 loop is CASSVGQGIYGHTF.

This chain joins TRBV6-1 and TRBJ2-1; D is uncertain. The CDR3 length is 13 residues. CDR1 MNHNS and CDR2 SASEGT come from the germline V gene. Trimming took off 0 bases at V and 4 bases at J, with 4 bases between the two ends. CDR3 protein: CASSEARYNEQFF. In DNA form, the CDR3 reads TGTGCCAGCAGTGAAGCGAGATACAATGAGCAGTTCTTC.

The CDR3: CASSERHPGSYEQYF. The CDR3 nucleotides read TGTGCCAGCAGTGAGCGTCACCCGGGGTCCTACGAGCAGTACTTC. V usage is TRBV6-1 and J usage is TRBJ2-7, with D possibly TRBD2 on 5 matching bases. V was shortened by 3 bases and J by 1 base, with 13 bases between the two germline ends. Germline assignment: CDR1 MNHNS and CDR2 SASEGT. The CDR3 loop spans 15 amino acids.

This rearrangement joins TRBV4-1 to TRBJ2-7, with 8 bases identical to TRBD1. This CDR3 has 15 residues. From germline, CDR1 is MGHRA and CDR2 YSYEKL. J gave up 3 bases and V 2 bases, and 6 bases lay outside the gene matches. In nucleotides, the CDR3 is TGCGCCAGCAGCCAAAAAGGACAGGGAAGCTACGAGCAGTACTTC. Its translation: CASSQKGQGSYEQYF.

In its sample, this clonotype was seen a few times. The V gene is TRBV6-1, the J gene TRBJ2-3; 10 bases fit TRBD1. CDR3 length equals 17 residues. Germline loops: CDR1 MNHNS, CDR2 SASEGT. With V trimmed by 3 bases and J by 5 bases, 11 bases remained unmatched. CDR3 bases: TGTGCCAGCAGTGAGAGTGGGACAGGGGTGCGAGGAGATACGCAGTATTTT. It specifies CASSESGTGVRGDTQYF.

The V call is TRBV29-1, the J call TRBJ1-1; D might be TRBD1 (6 bases). Per germline, CDR1 SQVTM and CDR2 ANQGSEA. The CDR3 runs to 13 residues. With 8 bases removed from V and 2 bases from J, the gap between germline ends came to 15 bases. CDR3 amino acids: CSSTGTQNTEAFF. The CDR3 nucleotides read TGCAGCTCAACCGGGACACAAAACACTGAAGCTTTCTTT.

This clonotype was detected a few times. V usage is TRBV29-1 and J usage is TRBJ2-1, with 9 bases matching TRBD2. Germline values: CDR1 SQVTM, CDR2 ANQGSEA. J lost 5 bases, V lost 4 bases, and 6 bases had no gene match. The length of the CDR3 is 14 residues. DNA of the CDR3: TGCAGCGTTGGAAGGACTAGCGCAAACAATGAGCAGTTCTTC. It translates to CSVGRTSANNEQFF.

CDR3 residues: CASSQGDRAHGYTF. DNA for the CDR3: TGCGCCAGCAGCCAAGGGGACAGGGCTCATGGCTACACCTTC. The chain links TRBV4-1 to TRBJ1-2, with 9 bases lining up with TRBD1. The CDR3 consists of 14 residues. Per the germline V gene, CDR1 is MGHRA and CDR2 is YSYEKL. With 1 base clipped from V and 6 bases from J, the junction kept 3 bases outside the gene matches.